The 14 T cell receptor beta chains in this list originate from one sample, sequenced in a study of beta chain features in type 1 diabetes (dated by TCRdb to the late 2010s). Libraries were prepared through the immunoSEQ multiplex PCR assay. The entire isolated RNA was reverse transcribed using the High Capacity cDNA Reverse Transcription Kit, and thus expressed TCRB transcripts were sequenced. Not all clones reach the TCRdb copy of this immuneACCESS table, which keeps in-frame sequences only. Checked studies attribute under half of the gap to unresolved V genes and leave the rest unexplained. The sample table holds 900,000 or so clones, of which roughly 17% were seen once. Of the sample, around 0.02% is held by the ten largest clones. Sequencing was done on a sample of naive CD4+ T cells from blood. The cell subset or site label, as the study defines it: true naive CD4+ T cells. Receptors were obtained from a woman in her late teens or twenties in good health.

The chain has TRBV4-2 and TRBJ2-3; D may be TRBD2 (5 bases). The CDR3 is 14 residues long. Germline-derived CDR1 and CDR2 are LGHNA and YNFKEQ. Deletions cut 5 bases from V and 2 bases from J, with 11 bases between. The CDR3 protein is CASSFDGDTDTQYF. The CDR3 nucleotides read TGTGCCAGCAGCTTCGACGGGGACACAGATACGCAGTATTTT.

This sequence joins TRBV6-6 and TRBJ2-3; D is ambiguous. CDR1 MNHNY and CDR2 SVGAGI come from the germline V gene (reference sequence). The V gene lost 6 bases and the J gene lost 0 bases, with 13 bases spanning the gap. CDR3 length equals 15 residues. In nucleotides, the CDR3 is TGTGCCAGCAGAGCCGATAGACCTAGCACAGATACGCAGTATTTT. Translation gives CASRADRPSTDTQYF.

The rearrangement uses TRBV5-1 and TRBJ2-1; D is unresolved. The length of the CDR3 is 13 residues. V was shortened by 0 bases and J by 8 bases, with 9 bases between the two germline ends. CDR1 is SGHRS and CDR2 is YFSETQ in the germline V gene. Here the CDR3 DNA reads TGCGCCAGCAGCTTGGCCCTGGTCTATGAGCAGTTCTTC. It translates to CASSLALVYEQFF.

This clone appeared a few times. The chain recombines TRBV19 with TRBJ2-7; 7 bases agree with TRBD2. Germline V gives CDR1 LNHDA, CDR2 SQIVND (reference sequence). The ends lost 3 bases at V and 4 bases at J; junction bases unmatched: 6. The CDR3 totals 14 residues. The CDR3 loop reads CASSIGGSRYEQYF. The CDR3 DNA sequence: TGTGCCAGTAGTATTGGCGGGAGTAGATACGAGCAGTACTTC. The entire variable domain, with the rest obtained from reference TRBV19 and TRBJ2-7, is as follows: DGGITQSPKYLFRKEGQNVTLSCEQNLNHDAMYWYRQDPGQGLRLIYYSQIVNDFQKGDIAEGYSVSREKKESFPLTVTSAQKNPTAFYLCASSIGGSRYEQYFGPGTRLTVT.

The CDR3 protein is CASSQGGMTGRETQYF. CDR3 in DNA: TGTGCCAGCAGCCAAGGCGGGATGACAGGGCGTGAGACCCAGTACTTC. The chain couples TRBV4-2 to TRBJ2-5; D is possibly TRBD1 (7 bases). Trimming cost V 1 base and J 5 bases, with 17 bases left between them. The CDR3 extends over 16 amino acids. Germline-derived CDR1 and CDR2 are LGHNA and YNFKEQ.

This clone turned up a few times. This chain uses TRBV10-3 with TRBJ1-2; TRBD1 might be the D (5 bases). The ends were cut back, 7 bases at V and 10 bases at J, with 16 bases in the middle. Germline V gene lookup returns CDR1 ENHRY and CDR2 SYGVKD. The CDR3 is 12 amino acids. CDR3 nucleotide sequence: TGTGCCATCAAAACAGGATTATCTCTCTACACCTTC. It translates to CAIKTGLSLYTF.

In the case of this clone: Other DNA sequences of this sample code for an identical CDR3. The chain uses TRBV18 and TRBJ2-5; D not resolved. This CDR3 is built from 12 residues. Germline V gives CDR1 KGHSH, CDR2 LQKENI. The V end was cut by 4 bases, the J end by 2 bases, with 5 bases between. CDR3 in DNA: TGTGCCAGCTCACTGAATCAAGAGACCCAGTACTTC. As protein: CASSLNQETQYF. Full variable domain (missing parts from reference TRBV18 and TRBJ2-5): NAGVMQNPRHLVRRRGQEARLRCSPMKGHSHVYWYRQLPEEGLKFMVYLQKENIIDESGMPKERFSAEFPKEGPSILRIQQVVRGDSAAYFCASSLNQETQYFGPGTRLLVL.

The chain links TRBV5-4 to TRBJ2-7, with TRBD1 matching over 9 bases. After removal of 4 bases from V and 0 bases from J, the junction contained 5 bases not matched to a gene. This CDR3 comprises 15 residues. Germline CDR1 is SGHNT and CDR2 is YYREEE (reference sequence). The CDR3 DNA sequence: TGTGCCAGCAGCAGGGGACAGGGCCGCTCCTACGAGCAGTACTTC. It specifies CASSRGQGRSYEQYF.

This clone has only a few counts. J is TRBJ2-1 and V is TRBV7-2, with D tentatively TRBD1 (5 bases). CDR1 is SGHTA, CDR2 FQGNSA, per germline. The CDR3 is 15 residues long. The V and J ends lost 2 bases and 4 bases respectively, with 12 bases between them. CDR3 nucleotides: TGTGCCAGCAGCTTATTCTCTCAGGGATACAATGAGCAGTTCTTC. It encodes CASSLFSQGYNEQFF.

The sample holds a few counts of this clone. The rearrangement links TRBV15 to TRBJ2-3; D is perhaps TRBD1 or TRBD2 (6 bases each). The CDR3 is 17 residues long. The V gene's germline CDR1 is LNHNV and CDR2 YYDKDF (reference sequence). With 1 base removed from V and 3 bases from J, the gap between germline ends came to 17 bases. DNA of the CDR3: TGTGCCACCAGCAGAGGAGAGGGGGGTATGAATACAGATACGCAGTATTTT. Translation gives CATSRGEGGMNTDTQYF.

The rearrangement uses TRBV6-6 and TRBJ2-2; 7 nucleotides match TRBD2. This CDR3 has 16 amino acids. From germline, CDR1 is MNHNY and CDR2 SVGAGI (reference sequence). Trimming removed 8 bases from V and 0 bases from J; junction bases left unmatched: 9. The CDR3 sequence is CASQDIGLANTGELFF. CDR3 coding DNA: TGTGCCAGCCAGGATATCGGACTAGCGAACACCGGGGAGCTGTTTTTT.

In this sample, this clone turned up a few times. This chain connects TRBV7-2 to TRBJ2-7, with 10 bases lining up with TRBD2. The CDR3 has 15 amino acids. Germline V gene sequence: CDR1 SGHTA, CDR2 FQGNSA. V gave up 5 bases and J gave up 0 bases; unmatched junction bases: 4. The CDR3 sequence is CASSPGLAASYEQYF. The CDR3 nucleotides read TGTGCCAGCAGCCCCGGACTAGCGGCCTCCTACGAGCAGTACTTC.

A few counts support this clone. This rearrangement joins TRBV7-9 to TRBJ1-1; possibly TRBD1 for D (5 bases). Deletions cut 3 bases from V and 10 bases from J, with 21 bases between. CDR3 length: 15 residues. Germline V gives CDR1 SEHNR, CDR2 FQNEAQ (reference sequence). CDR3 in amino acids: CASSFAGRDSEGAFF. As DNA, the CDR3 is TGTGCCAGCAGCTTCGCAGGCAGGGACTCCGAGGGAGCTTTCTTT.

This clone appeared a few times. The chain has TRBV6-5 and TRBJ2-7; D perhaps matches TRBD1 (6 bases). The CDR3 length is 14 residues. Trimming pared 4 bases from V and 4 bases from J, leaving 14 bases between. Germline values: CDR1 MNHEY, CDR2 SVGAGI. This CDR3 is CASSLSGQRYEQYF. In DNA, the CDR3 is TGTGCCAGCAGTTTATCGGGACAAAGATACGAGCAGTACTTC.